This entry lists 21 T cell receptor beta chains sequenced from one sample in a study of T-cell memory formation after mild COVID-19. Each CDR3 protein gets one entry after TCRdb re-called the 5' RACE reads with MiXCR. The sample carries hundreds of thousands of distinct CDR3 sequences, roughly an eighth recorded once. The sample taken for sequencing was PBMCs or a T cell subset sorted from them (not recorded which). These TCRs come from a man aged 18 to 29 who had mild COVID-19 (a few samples of this study predate the infection). Cell type and time point are not known.

The table lists this clonotype with a few counts. The CDR3 DNA sequence: TGCGCCAGCAGCTTGGAGGGGGCAGGGGTCACAGTTGAGCAGTTCTTC. It codes for CASSLEGAGVTVEQFF. V gene TRBV5-1 combines with J gene TRBJ2-1; 7 bases map to TRBD1. V lost 0 bases to trimming and J lost 9 bases; unmatched junction nucleotides: 12. CDR1 is SGHRS and CDR2 is YFSETQ in the germline V gene. CDR3 length: 16 amino acids. Drawing the rest from reference TRBV5-1 and TRBJ2-1, the complete variable domain is KAGVTQTPRYLIKTRGQQVTLSCSPISGHRSVSWYQQTPGQGLQFLFEYFSETQRNKGNFPGRFSGRQFSNSRSEMNVSTLELGDSALYLCASSLEGAGVTVEQFFGPGTRLTVL.

The CDR3 DNA reads TGTGCCAGCAGCTCCCTCCCGGGACAGGGCCGTACCGGGGAGCTGTTTTTT. This codes for CASSSLPGQGRTGELFF. The chain is built from TRBV7-2 and TRBJ2-2; TRBD1 agrees at 9 bases. This CDR3 contains 17 residues. With 4 bases clipped from V and 5 bases from J, the junction kept 11 bases outside the gene matches. Germline V CDR1 and CDR2: SGHTA, FQGNSA.

This clonotype came up a few times. The genes are TRBV7-2 and TRBJ2-1; D may correspond to TRBD1 or TRBD2 (6 bases each). Trimming left V 2 bases short and J 6 bases short, with 14 bases between. CDR3 length equals 15 residues. Germline CDR1 SGHTA, CDR2 FQGNSA. The CDR3 region has the DNA TGTGCCAGCAGCTTACGATGGGGGGCGCCCAATGAGCAGTTCTTC. It yields the protein CASSLRWGAPNEQFF.

This clonotype appeared a few times. V is TRBV5-1 and J is TRBJ1-3, with a possible D match to TRBD1 (5 bases). The CDR3 consists of 15 residues. Per the germline V gene, CDR1 is SGHRS and CDR2 is YFSETQ. V gave up 4 bases and J gave up 0 bases, with 11 bases separating them. The CDR3 sequence: CASSDSGFSGNTIYF. The CDR3 DNA reads as TGCGCCAGCAGCGACTCAGGGTTCTCTGGAAACACCATATATTTT.

This clonotype was observed a handful of times. V and J are TRBV24-1 and TRBJ2-3; possibly TRBD2 for D (6 bases). The V end was cut by 4 bases, the J end by 6 bases, with 16 bases between. The CDR3 contains 15 residues. The germline V gene encodes CDR1 KGHDR and CDR2 SFDVKD. CDR3 nucleotides: TGTGCCACCAGTGACCTCAGGGACTTCTATGATACGCAGTATTTT. Amino acids: CATSDLRDFYDTQYF.

The chain combines TRBV20-1 with TRBJ1-2, with TRBD1 as a possible D gene (6 bases). V lost 1 base, J lost 4 bases, and 10 bases lay in between. The germline CDR1 and CDR2 sequences are DFQATT and SNEGSKA (reference sequence). The CDR3 is 13 amino acids. CDR3 DNA: TGCAGTGCTAGAGGGGGGCGCGGCTATGGCTACACCTTC. Translating it yields CSARGGRGYGYTF.

The chain has TRBV12-3 or TRBV12-4 and TRBJ2-3, with D maybe TRBD2 (6 bases). This CDR3 has 15 residues. Trimming took off 5 bases at V and 3 bases at J, with 15 bases between the two ends. The CDR3 spells CASSTVLATTDTQYF. The DNA of the CDR3 is TGTGCCAGCAGTACAGTACTAGCAACGACAGATACGCAGTATTTT.

The chain is built from TRBV5-1 and TRBJ2-5, with D unresolved. The CDR3 totals 15 residues. Germline loops: CDR1 SGHRS, CDR2 YFSETQ. The germline V and J ends were trimmed by 3 bases and 1 base, with 13 bases remaining between them. The CDR3 protein is CASSSLSSPQETQYF. CDR3 DNA: TGCGCCAGCAGCTCCCTTAGCAGCCCCCAAGAGACCCAGTACTTC.

The V gene is TRBV6-2 or TRBV6-3, the J gene TRBJ1-5, with D perhaps TRBD1 (6 bases). Trimming removed 5 bases from V and 5 bases from J, with 10 bases in between. The length of the CDR3 is 13 residues. CDR1 and CDR2 from the germline V gene are MNHEY and SVGEGT. CDR3: CASSLTGHQPQHF. CDR3 DNA sequence: TGTGCCAGCAGTCTGACAGGACATCAGCCCCAGCATTTT.

The V call is TRBV6-4, the J call TRBJ2-3, with a tentative D call TRBD2 (5 bases). V dropped 6 bases and J dropped 1 base, with 17 bases sitting between them. Looked up from germline, CDR1 is MRHNA and CDR2 is SNTAGT. The CDR3 has 16 residues. CDR3 loop: CASSGRYSARTDTQYF. In DNA form, the CDR3 reads TGTGCCAGCAGCGGCCGTTATAGCGCACGCACAGATACGCAGTATTTT.

This clonotype has a handful of counts. Relative to the germline gene, one junction end is altered; a read error may explain this. Written as DNA, the CDR3 is TGTGCCAGCAGCTTAGACCGGACTCAGGGAGCCTTC. Protein sequence: CASSLDRTQGAF. J is TRBJ1-2 and V is TRBV11-2; the D gene is possibly TRBD1 (5 bases). There are 12 residues in the CDR3. CDR1 and CDR2 from the germline V gene are SGHAT and FQNNGV.

This sequence joins TRBV30 and TRBJ1-2; tentative D call: TRBD1 (5 bases). From germline, CDR1 is GTSNPN and CDR2 SVGIG (reference sequence). This CDR3 is built from 12 residues. V gave up 5 bases and J gave up 4 bases, with 11 bases separating them. The CDR3 nucleotides are TGTGCCTGGGACCTCGGGGGCTATGGCTACACCTTC. This encodes CAWDLGGYGYTF.

The chain employs TRBV27 and TRBJ2-7; D is tentatively TRBD1 or TRBD2 (5 bases each). CDR3 length equals 15 residues. Germline V gene sequence: CDR1 MNHEY, CDR2 SMNVEV (reference sequence). V lost 5 bases to trimming and J lost 4 bases, with 18 bases between them. CDR3 sequence: CASSLPTREGYEQYF. The CDR3 DNA reads as TGTGCCAGCAGTCTCCCCACGCGCGAGGGGTACGAGCAGTACTTC.

The chain uses TRBV5-6 and TRBJ1-1; D is undetermined. The CDR3 covers 16 residues. Germline CDR1 SGHDT, CDR2 YYEEEE. V was pared by 0 bases and J by 0 bases, with 12 bases between. CDR3 region: CASSLGARAVNTEAFF. CDR3 in DNA: TGTGCCAGCAGCTTGGGGGCACGGGCGGTGAACACTGAAGCTTTCTTT. Full variable domain (remainder filled in from reference TRBV5-6 and TRBJ1-1): DAGVTQSPTHLIKTRGQQVTLRCSPKSGHDTVSWYQQALGQGPQFIFQYYEEEERQRGNFPDRFSGHQFPNYSSELNVNALLLGDSALYLCASSLGARAVNTEAFFGQGTRLTVV.

The table lists this clonotype with a few counts. The chain uses TRBV6-2 or TRBV6-3 and TRBJ2-7, with no clear D. Germline V gene lookup returns CDR1 MNHEY and CDR2 SVGEGT. V shed 2 bases and J shed 5 bases, with 7 bases lying between them. CDR3 length: 12 residues. CDR3 region: CASSYGFHEQYF. The DNA of the CDR3 is TGTGCCAGCAGTTACGGTTTCCACGAGCAGTACTTC.

The chain joins TRBV4-3 to TRBJ2-5; maybe TRBD1 (6 bases). This CDR3 contains 14 residues. V was clipped by 5 bases and J by 5 bases, with 15 bases between them. Looked up from germline, CDR1 is LGHNA and CDR2 is YSLEER. DNA for the CDR3: TGCGCCAGCAGCGTAACAGGGAGTAGGGAGACCCAGTACTTC. It is translated as CASSVTGSRETQYF.

The chain employs TRBV5-1 and TRBJ2-5, with 7 bases that match TRBD1. CDR3 length: 14 residues. CDR1 and CDR2 (germline): SGHRS, YFSETQ. V was pared by 4 bases and J by 0 bases, with 3 bases of the junction left unmatched. CDR3 in amino acids: CASSAQGDQETQYF. Here the CDR3 DNA reads TGCGCCAGCAGCGCCCAGGGGGACCAAGAGACCCAGTACTTC.

V usage is TRBV27 and J usage is TRBJ2-7; possible D gene TRBD2, 6 bases. CDR1 and CDR2 from the germline V gene are MNHEY and SMNVEV (reference sequence). With 8 bases removed from V and 0 bases from J, the gap between germline ends came to 14 bases. This CDR3 spans 14 amino acids. The CDR3 loop reads CASSAGLLSYEQYV. CDR3 nucleotide sequence: TGTGCCAGCTCGGCGGGGCTCCTCTCCTACGAGCAGTACGTC.

J is TRBJ2-1 and V is TRBV7-9, with a possible D match to TRBD1 (5 bases). CDR1 and CDR2 (germline): SEHNR, FQNEAQ (reference sequence). There are 15 residues in the CDR3. Trimming stripped 4 bases from V and 5 bases from J, with 15 bases between. CDR3 DNA sequence: TGTGCCAGCAGCTCAACAGGTGCCCCACACAATGAGCAGTTCTTC. Amino acids: CASSSTGAPHNEQFF.

This clonotype was seen at least ten times. The chain carries TRBV4-3 and TRBJ1-5, with D tentatively TRBD1 (5 bases). The CDR3 length is 16 residues. Germline CDR1 is LGHNA and CDR2 is YSLEER. The germline V and J ends were trimmed by 2 bases and 0 bases, with 11 bases remaining between them. Here the CDR3 DNA reads TGCGCCAGCAGCCAAAATACAGGCGATAGCAATCAGCCCCAGCATTTT. Its protein product is CASSQNTGDSNQPQHF.

This chain uses TRBV20-1 with TRBJ2-1; D may match TRBD1 or TRBD2 (5 bases each). The CDR3 is 15 residues long. V lost 1 base and J lost 3, with 13 bases in between. In germline, CDR1 is DFQATT, CDR2 SNEGSKA (reference sequence). The CDR3 spells CSARVGTGGYNEQFF. For the CDR3, the DNA is TGCAGTGCTAGAGTCGGGACCGGCGGCTACAATGAGCAGTTCTTC.